Listed below are T cell receptor beta chains from one sample, sequenced in a study of spatial heterogeneity in lung cancer. A single record per CDR3 protein comes from TCRdb applying MiXCR to the 5' RACE reads. The repertoire consists of more than 7,500 distinct CDR3 sequences, with approximately 8.2% occurring once and the leading ten covering 24%. The sequencing here drew on lung tumor tissue, taken at surgery. Every receptor here comes from a male donor with early-stage non-small cell lung cancer. The CDR3 runs from the conserved cysteine through the conserved F or W. Only some rows state a clone size, as once, few, many or a class for expanded clones.

>TRBV19|TRBJ2-2|many
CASSNPNTGELFF
>TRBV18|TRBJ2-2|few
CASSPDGLAANTGELFF
>TRBV29-1|TRBJ2-7|-
CSVSQTTYEQYF
>TRBV6-6|TRBJ2-1|-
CASSYVSSTIEQFF
>TRBV7-9|TRBJ2-7|many
CASSLSGGGYEQYF
>TRBV19|TRBJ2-2|medium-sized
CASYRWSRREGSGELFF
>TRBV12-3/TRBV12-4|TRBJ1-1|many
CASSFELVEAFF
>TRBV5-1|TRBJ2-7|many
CASSLPGMGIYEQYF
>TRBV3-1|TRBJ2-1|medium-sized
CASSLKAEQFF
>TRBV2|TRBJ2-2|many
CASTRTANTGELFF
>TRBV7-2|TRBJ1-2|-
CASSLATGTGRLSGYTF
>TRBV5-5|TRBJ1-2|many
CASSFRDFYGYTF
>TRBV5-4|TRBJ2-2|many
CASSAGQDTGELFF
>TRBV6-6|TRBJ2-7|once
CASSSQLYEQYF
>TRBV27|TRBJ2-7|-
CASSLSPHGEQYF
>TRBV5-1|TRBJ2-7|-
CASSEGFYEQYF
>TRBV7-9|TRBJ2-1|many
CASTADHEQFF
>TRBV27|TRBJ1-4|many
CASSLSGMGTNEKLFF
>TRBV30|TRBJ2-1|medium-sized
CAWRLGSLAGDEQFF
>TRBV20-1|TRBJ2-5|-
CSARDSRIQETQYF
>TRBV12-3/TRBV12-4|TRBJ2-7|-
CASRETGELYEQYF
>TRBV5-1|TRBJ2-7|-
CASSLFQGLGEQYF
>TRBV27|TRBJ2-7|-
CASSAQSSGGVDEQYF
>TRBV29-1|TRBJ2-5|-
CSSKTGDAQETQYF
>TRBV20-1|TRBJ2-3|medium-sized
CSAREYFGLASTDTQYF
>TRBV5-1|TRBJ2-3|medium-sized
CASSTGLVPDTQYF
>TRBV15|TRBJ1-5|hyperexpanded
CATRQGMGNQPQHF
>TRBV6-5|TRBJ2-3|many
CASSYGGLGTDTQYF
>TRBV11-1|TRBJ2-7|-
CASSFASYEQYF
>TRBV7-3|TRBJ2-2|many
CASSLGLRGIDTGELFF
>TRBV29-1|TRBJ1-4|many
CSVVGTESTNEKLFF
>TRBV10-2|TRBJ2-1|many
CASRDSSYNEQFF
>TRBV10-3|TRBJ1-2|few
CAISEGADNNYGYTF
>TRBV7-6|TRBJ2-3|-
CASSLRGGTTDTQYF
>TRBV20-1|TRBJ2-1|many
CSARDGAGNSYNEQFF
>TRBV28|TRBJ1-6|few
CASSLFRRTGDSPLHF
>TRBV6-1|TRBJ2-5|many
CASRPSGTREETQYF
>TRBV2|TRBJ2-7|many
CASTGGTSYEQYF
>TRBV21-1|TRBJ1-1|few
CASSKAPETGGDEGPMNTEAFF
>TRBV5-6|TRBJ1-1|many
CASSLVGELNTEAFF
>TRBV6-2/TRBV6-3|TRBJ2-4|few
CASRPAGDAAKNIQYF
>TRBV7-2|TRBJ2-5|-
CASSGTWNAQGTQYF
>TRBV7-8|TRBJ2-1|few
CASSPHLDRFLYNEQFF
>TRBV7-8|TRBJ2-7|large
CASSVGQAYEQYF
>TRBV6-6|TRBJ2-7|many
CASSPLTGSYEQYF
>TRBV7-8|TRBJ1-5|medium-sized
CASSLEARGVGQPQHF
>TRBV7-8|TRBJ2-5|many
CASRETGSLGLKTQYF
>TRBV9|TRBJ2-1|many
CASSVALAGVGSEQFF
>TRBV29-1|TRBJ2-1|few
CSVSTSGSLGGSYNEQFF
>TRBV5-5|TRBJ2-7|many
CASSLHRNYEQYF